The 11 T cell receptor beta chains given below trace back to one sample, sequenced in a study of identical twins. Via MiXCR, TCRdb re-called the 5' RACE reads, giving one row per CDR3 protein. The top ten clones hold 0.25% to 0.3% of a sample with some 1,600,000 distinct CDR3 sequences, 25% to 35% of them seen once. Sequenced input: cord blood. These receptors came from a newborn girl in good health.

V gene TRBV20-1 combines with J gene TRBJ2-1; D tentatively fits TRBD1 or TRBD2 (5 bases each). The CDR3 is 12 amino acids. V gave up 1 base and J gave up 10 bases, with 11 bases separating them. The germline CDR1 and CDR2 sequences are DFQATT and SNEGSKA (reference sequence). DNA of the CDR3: TGCAGTGCTAGAGTTGGGGGTAGGGAGCAGTTCTTC. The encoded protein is CSARVGGREQFF.

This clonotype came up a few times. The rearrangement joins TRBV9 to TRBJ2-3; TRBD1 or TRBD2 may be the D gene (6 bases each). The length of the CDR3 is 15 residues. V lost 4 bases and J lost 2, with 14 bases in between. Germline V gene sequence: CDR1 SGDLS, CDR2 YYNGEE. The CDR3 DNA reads TGTGCCAGCAGCTCCGCCGGGGGCTACACAGATACGCAGTATTTT. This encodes CASSSAGGYTDTQYF. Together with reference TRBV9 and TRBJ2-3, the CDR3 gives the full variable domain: DSGVTQTPKHLITATGQRVTLRCSPRSGDLSVYWYQQSLDQGLQFLIQYYNGEERAKGNILERFSAQQFPDLHSELNLSSLELGDSALYFCASSSAGGYTDTQYFGPGTRLTVL.

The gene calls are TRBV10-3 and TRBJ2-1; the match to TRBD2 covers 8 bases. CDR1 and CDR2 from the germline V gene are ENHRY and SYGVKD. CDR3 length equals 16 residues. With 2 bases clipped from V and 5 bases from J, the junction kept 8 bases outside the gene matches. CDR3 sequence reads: CAISERASGLHNEQFF. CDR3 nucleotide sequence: TGTGCCATCAGTGAGAGGGCTAGCGGGCTCCACAATGAGCAGTTCTTC.

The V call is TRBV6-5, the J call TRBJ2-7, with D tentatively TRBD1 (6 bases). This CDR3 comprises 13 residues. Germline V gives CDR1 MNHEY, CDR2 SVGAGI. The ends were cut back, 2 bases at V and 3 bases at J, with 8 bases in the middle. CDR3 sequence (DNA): TGTGCCAGCAGTTACGGGGACAACTACGAGCAGTACTTC. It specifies CASSYGDNYEQYF.

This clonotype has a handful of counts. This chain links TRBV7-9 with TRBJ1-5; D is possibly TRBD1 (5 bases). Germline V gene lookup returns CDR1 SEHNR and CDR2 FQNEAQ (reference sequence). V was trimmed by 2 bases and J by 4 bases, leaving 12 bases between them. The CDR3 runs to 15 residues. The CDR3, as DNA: TGTGCCAGCAGCTTATATAAGGGGAGGAATCAGCCCCAGCATTTT. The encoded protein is CASSLYKGRNQPQHF.

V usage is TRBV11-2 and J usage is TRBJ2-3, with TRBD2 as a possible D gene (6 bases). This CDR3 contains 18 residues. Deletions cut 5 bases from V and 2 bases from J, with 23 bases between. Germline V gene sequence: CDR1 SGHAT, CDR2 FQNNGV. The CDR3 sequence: CASSPKRVGRIYTDTQYF. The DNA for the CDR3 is TGTGCCAGCAGCCCCAAGAGGGTTGGGAGGATCTACACAGATACGCAGTATTTT.

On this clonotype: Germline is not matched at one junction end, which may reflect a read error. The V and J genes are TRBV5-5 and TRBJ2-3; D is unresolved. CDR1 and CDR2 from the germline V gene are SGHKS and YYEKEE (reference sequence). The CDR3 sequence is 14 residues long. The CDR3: CAGSLVTITDTQYF. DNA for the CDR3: TGTGCCGGCAGCTTGGTTACGATCACAGATACGCAGTATTTT.

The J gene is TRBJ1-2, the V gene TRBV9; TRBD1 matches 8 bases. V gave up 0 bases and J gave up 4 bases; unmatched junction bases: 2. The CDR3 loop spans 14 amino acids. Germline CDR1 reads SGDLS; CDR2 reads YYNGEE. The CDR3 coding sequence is TGTGCCAGCAGCGTAGCGGGACAGGTCTATGGCTACACCTTC. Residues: CASSVAGQVYGYTF.

The CDR3 DNA sequence: TGTGCCAGCAGTGGCATGACTAGCGGGAGATGGGATACGCAGTATTTT. This codes for CASSGMTSGRWDTQYF. The genes are TRBV27 and TRBJ2-3; 12 nucleotides agree with TRBD2. CDR3 length: 16 amino acids. Trimming at V came to 5 bases and at J to 6 bases, leaving 9 bases not matched to a gene. Germline V gene lookup returns CDR1 MNHEY and CDR2 SMNVEV (reference sequence).

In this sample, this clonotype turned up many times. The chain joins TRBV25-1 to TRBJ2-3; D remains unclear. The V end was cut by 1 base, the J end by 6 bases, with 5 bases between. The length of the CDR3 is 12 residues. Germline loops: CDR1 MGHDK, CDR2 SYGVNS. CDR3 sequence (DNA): TGTGCCAGCAGTGAATGGGGTGATACGCAGTATTTT. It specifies CASSEWGDTQYF.

CDR3 in DNA: TGTGCCAGCAGCCCAAATCGGGGGGAGGACACTGAAGCTTTCTTT. As protein: CASSPNRGEDTEAFF. V and J are TRBV12-3 or TRBV12-4 and TRBJ1-1, with TRBD1 as a possible D gene (5 bases). V shed 6 bases and J shed 3 bases, with 17 bases lying between them. The CDR3 loop spans 15 amino acids.